This T cell receptor (beta chain) emerged from a study of blood T cell repertoires in COVID-19 (dated by TCRdb to 2020 to 2022). Turning to the overall study: Samples from collaborators originated in the United States, Italy and Spain and spanned both the acute and convalescent phases of COVID-19. Where HLA class I and class II types were available, the types were taken from metadata supplied by the sample provider, not from assay-based typing. A de-identified subject ID, COVID-19 status, age in years and sex were almost always included in the sample metadata. Samples came from the ongoing ImmuneRACE study (first 160 participants) plus 1,254 subjects from 6 global collaborators. The repertoires were released in a freely available public database intended as a resource for research on the immune response to SARS-CoV-2. The prospective study material was composed of cDNA or gDNA derived from T cells, B-cell-depleted T cells, or PBMCs. Deeply sampled blood TCRbeta repertoires from subjects exposed to, actively infected with, or recovered from COVID-19 were included in the dataset. Points the paper makes about the study in general: The amount of clinical and demographic metadata varied by source and participant and was provided uncurated.

TCRbeta CDR3 regions were amplified from genomic DNA using the immunoSEQ Assay, a bias-controlled multiplex PCR. On the authors' methods: The number of nucleated cells in each sample was estimated from the amplification of reference gene primers within the assay. Sequence reads were collapsed and filtered to measure the absolute abundance of every unique TCRbeta CDR3 rearrangement. Productive Simpson clonality was computed per sample as the square root of Simpson's diversity index over productive rearrangements. TCRdb carries this immuneACCESS record with in-frame sequences only. Its versions omit some clonotypes, under half of them owing to an unresolved V gene in the studies checked, with the rest unexplained. From that table come the V and J calls and clone size; the DNA was used to work out D and trimming. The sample table contains about 49,000 clones; only one count was recorded for 86% of them. Of the sample, around 4.6% falls within the top ten clones.

The collaborating institutions used their own protocols to collect whole blood in K2EDTA tubes. For TCRbeta analysis, collaborators shipped samples in one of three forms: frozen whole blood, isolated PBMCs, or DNA extracted from either of those sample types. The CDR3 runs 15 residues from the cysteine to the phenylalanine. Only the CDR3 DNA stays, 45 bases, in frame from base 1. CDR1 and CDR2 (LGHDT, YNNKEL) derive from the germline V gene (reference sequence). Trimming accounts for 6 bases at V and 3 bases at J, while the number of junction bases matched to no gene is 10. As concerns this clone: The clone's antigen remains unknown. Base qualities are missing; no much larger clone stands one base away.

Material: peripheral blood. This receptor chain uses TRBV3-1 (or the pseudogene TRBV3-2) and TRBJ1-1, and TRBD1 aligns with 7 junction nucleotides. This TCR derives from a man aged 35 to 55 with active COVID-19. The sequence in DNA is TGTGCCAGCAGAACAGGGGTGGGGGGAGACACTGAAGCTTTCTTT. Its protein product is CASRTGVGGDTEAFF.